This passage covers 14 T cell receptor beta chains from one sample sequenced in a study of cytomegalovirus exposure and HLA in healthy donors. Amplification used 60 Vbeta primers and 13 Jbeta primers. TCRdb keeps only in-frame clones here, not all; method: immunoSEQ multiplex PCR. The sample yields approximately 160,000 clones, roughly 87% seen once. The specimen sequenced was PBMCs. Receptor source: a girl aged 10 to 17 in good health and CMV-seropositive.

This rearrangement joins TRBV7-2 to TRBJ2-3; 7 positions match TRBD2. The germline V gene encodes CDR1 SGHTA and CDR2 FQGNSA. The CDR3 is 15 amino acids. After removal of 2 bases from V and 5 bases from J, the junction contained 7 bases not matched to a gene. In DNA form, the CDR3 reads TGTGCCAGCAGCTTATTGCGGGAGCTTGGAGATACGCAGTATTTT. Translating it yields CASSLLRELGDTQYF.

The rearrangement joins TRBV27 to TRBJ1-2, with TRBD1 as a possible D gene (5 bases). Looked up from germline, CDR1 is MNHEY and CDR2 is SMNVEV (reference sequence). V gave up 6 bases and J gave up 4 bases, with 15 bases separating them. This CDR3 region has 14 residues. The CDR3 here is CASSLSGDGYGYTF. In DNA form, the CDR3 reads TGTGCCAGCAGCCTTTCGGGGGACGGCTATGGCTACACCTTC.

This clone appeared a few times. The chain's CDR3 is CASSDDGTSDNEQFF. The CDR3, as DNA: TGTGCCAGCAGTGATGACGGGACTAGTGACAATGAGCAGTTCTTC. The V call is TRBV2, the J call TRBJ2-1, with 8 bases identical to TRBD2. Germline loops: CDR1 SNHLY, CDR2 FYNNEI. The CDR3 spans 15 residues. The trim removed 3 bases at V and 5 bases at J, leaving 6 bases unmatched.

The chain uses TRBV14 and TRBJ2-7; 11 bases match TRBD2. Looked up from germline, CDR1 is SGHDN and CDR2 is FVKESK. The CDR3 contains 17 residues. Trimming removed 4 bases from V and 2 bases from J; junction bases left unmatched: 10. The CDR3 DNA follows: TGTGCCAGCAGCCGAACCCTACTAGCGGGAGCGACCTACGAGCAGTACTTC. Translated: CASSRTLLAGATYEQYF.

The chain uses TRBV10-1 and TRBJ2-7; TRBD1 matches at 7 bases. V lost 6 bases and J lost 5; bases outside the gene matches: 4. The germline CDR1 and CDR2 sequences are WNHNN and SYGVQD (reference sequence). CDR3 length: 12 residues. The CDR3 reads CASSGTGDEQYF. CDR3 bases: TGCGCCAGCAGCGGCACAGGGGACGAGCAGTACTTC.

The CDR3 here is CASRGPGDGYTF. The CDR3 region has the DNA TGTGCCAGCAGGGGGCCAGGGGATGGCTACACCTTC. The V call is TRBV28, the J call TRBJ1-2, with D tentatively TRBD1 (6 bases). Germline-derived CDR1 and CDR2 are MDHEN and SYDVKM. This CDR3 has 12 amino acids. Trimming stripped 6 bases from V and 6 bases from J, with 11 bases between.

The chain couples TRBV29-1 to TRBJ2-6; TRBD2 is a possible D gene (6 bases). This CDR3 has 14 amino acids. CDR1 and CDR2 from the germline V gene are SQVTM and ANQGSEA. V lost 3 bases to trimming and J lost 1 base, with 7 bases between them. Written as DNA, the CDR3 is TGCAGCGTTGACGGGGGTTCTGGGGCCAACGTCCTGACTTTC. Its protein is CSVDGGSGANVLTF.

Only one count was recorded for this clone. The V call is TRBV9, the J call TRBJ2-6; weak D call: TRBD2 (5 bases). CDR1 and CDR2 from the germline V gene are SGDLS and YYNGEE. V was pared by 0 bases and J by 4 bases, with 8 bases between. There are 15 residues in the CDR3. The CDR3 DNA reads TGTGCCAGCAGCGTAGGAGGGTTAGGGGCCAACGTCCTGACTTTC. Protein: CASSVGGLGANVLTF.

V gene TRBV7-9 combines with J gene TRBJ1-2, with no clear D. Germline V lookup: CDR1 SEHNR, CDR2 FQNEAQ (reference sequence). Deletions cut 1 base from V and 3 bases from J, with 6 bases between. The CDR3 is 13 residues long. The CDR3 here is CASSLEGDYGYTF. Written as DNA, the CDR3 is TGTGCCAGCAGCTTAGAAGGAGACTATGGCTACACCTTC.

The J gene is TRBJ2-7, the V gene TRBV27; TRBD2 matches at 13 bases. Germline trimming cut 2 bases from V and 1 base from J; bases unmatched to any gene: 5. Germline V gene data show CDR1 as MNHEY and CDR2 as SMNVEV (reference sequence). The length of the CDR3 is 17 residues. CDR3 amino acids: CASSLRLAGGVSYEQYF. The DNA for the CDR3 is TGTGCCAGCAGTTTACGACTAGCGGGGGGCGTTTCCTACGAGCAGTACTTC.

The chain carries TRBV29-1 and TRBJ2-3, with 10 bases that match TRBD2. Trimming removed 6 bases from V and 2 bases from J; junction bases left unmatched: 2. The length of the CDR3 is 13 residues. From germline, CDR1 is SQVTM and CDR2 ANQGSEA. CDR3 nucleotide sequence: TGCAGCGTCAGCGGGAGGGCCACAGATACGCAGTATTTT. Its translation is CSVSGRATDTQYF.

The chain uses TRBV7-2 and TRBJ1-4; the match to TRBD1 covers 8 bases. After removal of 0 bases from V and 6 bases from J, the junction contained 3 bases not matched to a gene. This CDR3 is 15 amino acids long. Germline-derived CDR1 and CDR2 are SGHTA and FQGNSA. CDR3 sequence (DNA): TGTGCCAGCAGCTTAGCCGGACAGGGTTATGAAAAACTGTTTTTT. Protein product: CASSLAGQGYEKLFF.

The chain is built from TRBV11-1 and TRBJ2-7, with TRBD1 matching over 11 bases. The CDR3 is 15 residues long. CDR1 SGHAT and CDR2 FQDESV come from the germline V gene (reference sequence). V was pared by 1 base and J by 5 bases, with 4 bases of the junction left unmatched. CDR3 in amino acids: CASSLGGTGGNEQYF. DNA of the CDR3: TGTGCCAGCAGCTTAGGAGGGACAGGGGGTAACGAGCAGTACTTC.

The chain joins TRBV28 to TRBJ1-2; D is possibly TRBD1 (6 bases). The germline gives CDR1 MDHEN, CDR2 SYDVKM. CDR3 length equals 13 residues. The V end was cut by 6 bases, the J end by 5 bases, with 13 bases between. CDR3 protein: CASRYLQGYGYTF. Written as DNA, the CDR3 is TGTGCCAGCAGGTACCTACAGGGATATGGCTACACCTTC.